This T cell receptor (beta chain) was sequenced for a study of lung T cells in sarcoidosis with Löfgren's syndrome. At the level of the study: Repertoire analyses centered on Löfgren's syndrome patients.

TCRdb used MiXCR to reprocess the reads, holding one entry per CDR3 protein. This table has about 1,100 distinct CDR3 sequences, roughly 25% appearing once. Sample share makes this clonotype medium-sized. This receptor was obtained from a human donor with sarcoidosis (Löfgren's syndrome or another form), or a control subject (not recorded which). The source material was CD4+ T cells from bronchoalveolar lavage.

The CDR3 DNA follows: TGTGCCAGCAGTTACTCCTCCTTCGGGGGGGGGGGTGAGACCCAGTACTTC. It yields the protein CASSYSSFGGGGETQYF. V and J are TRBV6-6 and TRBJ2-5; 8 nucleotides agree with TRBD2. The CDR3 contains 17 residues. Germline V CDR1 and CDR2: MNHNY, SVGAGI (reference sequence). V lost 0 bases to trimming and J lost 5 bases; unmatched junction nucleotides: 11.